A single sample gave rise to the 32 T cell receptor beta chains below, sequenced in a study of immune evolution from preneoplasia to lung adenocarcinoma. Here immunoSEQ multiplex PCR was the method, and the copy in TCRdb shows in-frame clones only, minus some. Of about 3,400 clones listed, roughly 70% are singletons. The source material was FFPE lung adenocarcinoma in situ tissue. These receptors were obtained from a person aged 55-80 years with lung adenocarcinoma.

This clone was counted a few times. V usage is TRBV30 and J usage is TRBJ1-2; 10 nucleotides match TRBD1. The CDR3 is 14 amino acids. The ends lost 3 bases at V and 3 bases at J; junction bases unmatched: 4. Germline values: CDR1 GTSNPN, CDR2 SVGIG (reference sequence). CDR3 DNA: TGTGCCTGGAGGGACAGGGGGGAGGACTATGGCTACACCTTC. This encodes CAWRDRGEDYGYTF.

The rearrangement links TRBV10-1 to TRBJ2-1; 8 positions match TRBD2. Trimming cost V 2 bases and J 1 base; bases outside gene matches: 10. The length of the CDR3 is 18 residues. Germline loops: CDR1 WNHNN, CDR2 SYGVQD (reference sequence). This CDR3 reads CASSEERGPPVSYNEQFF. DNA for the CDR3: TGCGCCAGCAGTGAGGAGCGGGGGCCCCCCGTGTCCTACAATGAGCAGTTCTTC.

This clone was recorded a few times. The chain links TRBV7-9 to TRBJ2-3, with D hard to call. The CDR3 consists of 15 residues. Germline V gene sequence: CDR1 SEHNR, CDR2 FQNEAQ (reference sequence). The germline V and J ends were trimmed by 5 bases and 2 bases, with 14 bases remaining between them. CDR3 protein: CASSPEVVYTDTQYF. CDR3 sequence (DNA): TGTGCCAGCAGCCCAGAGGTGGTCTACACAGATACGCAGTATTTT.

This rearrangement joins TRBV4-3 to TRBJ1-4; D is uncertain. The ends were cut back, 4 bases at V and 6 bases at J, with 12 bases in the middle. Germline lookup yields CDR1 LGHNA and CDR2 YSLEER. The CDR3 is made up of 14 amino acids. The CDR3: CASSRNPSDEKLFF. The DNA of the CDR3 is TGCGCCAGCAGCCGGAATCCCTCGGATGAAAAACTGTTTTTT.

The chain is built from TRBV5-5 and TRBJ2-1, with D perhaps matching TRBD2 (5 bases). V was shortened by 1 base and J by 0 bases, with 11 bases between the two germline ends. This CDR3 has 16 residues. The germline V gene encodes CDR1 SGHKS and CDR2 YYEKEE (reference sequence). The CDR3 sequence is CASSLTAARSYNEQFF. The CDR3 bases are TGTGCCAGCAGCTTGACAGCGGCTCGCTCCTACAATGAGCAGTTCTTC.

The chain joins TRBV5-1 to TRBJ2-7, with D possibly matching TRBD1 (6 bases). The CDR3 runs to 13 residues. Trimming cost V 4 bases and J 5 bases, with 13 bases left between them. Germline V gene lookup returns CDR1 SGHRS and CDR2 YFSETQ. The CDR3 region has the DNA TGCGCCAGCAGCATACAGGGAATCCACGAGCAGTACTTC. Translation: CASSIQGIHEQYF.

The V call is TRBV2, the J call TRBJ1-6; D gene unclear. Trimming shortened V by 3 bases and J by 3 bases, and 6 bases separated the two germline ends. Germline lookup yields CDR1 SNHLY and CDR2 FYNNEI. This CDR3 is built from 14 residues. The CDR3, as DNA: TGTGCCAGCAGTGATTCGGGCTATAATTCACCCCTCCACTTT. Protein sequence: CASSDSGYNSPLHF.

The chain is built from TRBV6-1 and TRBJ2-7; no clear D. V was clipped by 5 bases and J by 3 bases, with 5 bases between them. Germline V CDR1 and CDR2: MNHNS, SASEGT. The CDR3 extends over 11 amino acids. The CDR3 DNA is TGTGCCAGCAGTTCGGACTACGAGCAGTACTTC. This sequence encodes CASSSDYEQYF.

This chain uses TRBV19 with TRBJ1-5, with TRBD1 identical over 7 bases. The V gene end was trimmed by 6 bases and the J gene end by 6 bases; junction bases not matched to a gene: 11. CDR1 LNHDA and CDR2 SQIVND come from the germline V gene (reference sequence). There are 15 residues in the CDR3. The CDR3 DNA sequence: TGTGCCAGTAGCCCGGACAGGTCGGCGGGTCAGCCCCAGCATTTT. It is translated as CASSPDRSAGQPQHF.

The J gene is TRBJ2-7, the V gene TRBV4-1; D unclear. This CDR3 is built from 14 residues. V dropped 2 bases and J dropped 2 bases, with 10 bases sitting between them. Germline CDR1 and CDR2: MGHRA and YSYEKL. CDR3 loop: CASSQIHGTYEQYF. The CDR3 DNA reads TGCGCCAGCAGCCAAATTCACGGCACCTACGAGCAGTACTTC.

The DNA for the CDR3 is TGTGCCAGCAGTTTAGGGGGATCCTACGAGCAGTACTTC. This translates into CASSLGGSYEQYF. The V gene is TRBV28, the J gene TRBJ2-7; D is perhaps TRBD1 or TRBD2 (5 bases each). Germline V gene data show CDR1 as MDHEN and CDR2 as SYDVKM. The germline V and J ends were trimmed by 2 bases and 1 base, with 6 bases remaining between them. The CDR3 extends over 13 amino acids. The complete variable domain, with remaining parts taken from reference TRBV28 and TRBJ2-7, reads DVKVTQSSRYLVKRTGEKVFLECVQDMDHENMFWYRQDPGLGLRLIYFSYDVKMKEKGDIPEGYSVSREKKERFSLILESASTNQTSMYLCASSLGGSYEQYFGPGTRLTVT.

The rearrangement uses TRBV4-1 and TRBJ1-5; perhaps TRBD1 as D (6 bases). V was trimmed by 4 bases and J by 6 bases, leaving 16 bases between them. The CDR3 spans 15 residues. The germline V gene encodes CDR1 MGHRA and CDR2 YSYEKL. The CDR3 nucleotides read TGCGCCAGCAGCCGATTAGGGGGGATGCCTCAGCCCCAGCATTTT. Its protein product is CASSRLGGMPQPQHF.

The V gene is TRBV28, the J gene TRBJ2-7; D is ambiguous. Trimming stripped 7 bases from V and 0 bases from J, with 10 bases between. The germline CDR1 and CDR2 sequences are MDHEN and SYDVKM. The CDR3 runs 13 residues. CDR3 residues: CASKRWSSYEQYF. CDR3 nucleotides: TGTGCCAGCAAAAGATGGAGCTCCTACGAGCAGTACTTC.

The chain uses TRBV2 and TRBJ2-7; D gene unclear. There are 11 residues in the CDR3. Germline V gene lookup returns CDR1 SNHLY and CDR2 FYNNEI. V lost 5 bases to trimming and J lost 0 bases, with 2 bases between them. CDR3 nucleotides: TGTGCCAGCAGTATCTCCTACGAGCAGTACTTC. Translating it yields CASSISYEQYF.

V usage is TRBV19 and J usage is TRBJ1-3; D is unclear. The ends were cut back, 5 bases at V and 0 bases at J, with 8 bases in the middle. The CDR3 runs 14 residues. Germline-derived CDR1 and CDR2 are LNHDA and SQIVND (reference sequence). This CDR3 reads CASSRETSGNTIYF. The CDR3 nucleotides read TGTGCCAGTAGTCGGGAAACCTCTGGAAACACCATATATTTT.

The rearrangement uses TRBV4-3 and TRBJ1-6; D gene uncertain. Germline V CDR1 and CDR2: LGHNA, YSLEER. The CDR3 is made up of 18 amino acids. Trimming cost V 0 bases and J 0 bases, with 12 bases left between them. CDR3 sequence reads: CASSQDTLSLSYNSPLHF. The CDR3 DNA sequence: TGCGCCAGCAGCCAAGACACCCTCAGCCTCTCCTATAATTCACCCCTCCACTTT.

The rearrangement uses TRBV7-8 and TRBJ1-1; TRBD1 matches at 8 bases. J lost 0 bases, V lost 5 bases, and 11 bases had no gene match. The CDR3 sequence is 17 residues long. CDR1 is SGHVS and CDR2 is FQNEAQ in the germline V gene. The CDR3 DNA reads TGTGCCAGCAGCCAGGACAGGGTTGGAACCTTGAACACTGAAGCTTTCTTT. Amino acid sequence: CASSQDRVGTLNTEAFF.

The J gene is TRBJ2-5, the V gene TRBV9; D gene ambiguous. The germline V gene has CDR1 SGDLS and CDR2 YYNGEE. V lost 0 bases, J lost 5 bases, and 11 bases lay in between. This CDR3 is built from 14 residues. This CDR3 reads CASSVEAVGETQYF. The CDR3 DNA is TGTGCCAGCAGCGTAGAGGCGGTAGGCGAGACCCAGTACTTC.

This CDR3 reads CSSRQGSNTGELFF. The CDR3 nucleotides are TGCAGTTCACGGCAGGGGTCGAACACCGGGGAGCTGTTTTTT. The rearrangement uses TRBV29-1 and TRBJ2-2, with a weak D call TRBD1 (6 bases). Germline V gene sequence: CDR1 SQVTM, CDR2 ANQGSEA. The CDR3 is 14 amino acids.

This sequence joins TRBV12-5 and TRBJ2-1; 7 bases map to TRBD2. V lost 0 bases to trimming and J lost 2 bases; unmatched junction nucleotides: 1. Germline values: CDR1 LGHNT, CDR2 FRNRAP. There are 15 residues in the CDR3. As DNA, the CDR3 is TGTGCTAGTGGTTTGGTTAGCGGGCCCTACAATGAGCAGTTCTTC. Translation: CASGLVSGPYNEQFF.

This chain links TRBV30 with TRBJ2-7, with no clear D. Per the germline V gene, CDR1 is GTSNPN and CDR2 is SVGIG (reference sequence). The germline V and J ends were trimmed by 0 bases and 4 bases, with 7 bases remaining between them. The length of the CDR3 is 12 residues. CDR3 in DNA: TGTGCCTGGAGTGTACACGGGTACGAGCAGTACTTC. This sequence encodes CAWSVHGYEQYF.

This chain connects TRBV7-8 to TRBJ2-7, with D perhaps being TRBD1 or TRBD2 (7 bases each). V was trimmed by 3 bases and J by 3 bases, leaving 15 bases between them. Germline lookup yields CDR1 SGHVS and CDR2 FQNEAQ. The CDR3 runs to 15 residues. Here the CDR3 DNA reads TGTGCCAGCAGCTTGAGGGGGCCGGGGGGCTACGAGCAGTACTTC. Translated, it gives CASSLRGPGGYEQYF.

The CDR3 here is CASSLEGGREQPQHF. CDR3 nucleotides: TGCGCCAGCAGCTTGGAGGGGGGCCGAGAACAGCCCCAGCATTTT. V and J are TRBV5-1 and TRBJ1-5; D is possibly TRBD1 (6 bases). V was shortened by 0 bases and J by 7 bases, with 14 bases between the two germline ends. The CDR3 is 15 amino acids. Germline V gene sequence: CDR1 SGHRS, CDR2 YFSETQ.

This clone was recorded only once. The junction departs from germline at one end; a sequencing error may be responsible. This CDR3 is also generated by other DNA sequences in the sample. J is TRBJ2-7 and V is TRBV29-1; weak D call: TRBD2 (5 bases). This CDR3 has 11 residues. Germline CDR1 is SQVTM and CDR2 is ANQGSEA. CDR3 nucleotides: TGTAGCGTTGAAACAGCTTACGAGCAGTACTTC. This sequence encodes CSVETAYEQYF.

The chain combines TRBV4-3 with TRBJ1-5; D gene unclear. Germline CDR1 is LGHNA and CDR2 is YSLEER. This CDR3 spans 15 amino acids. Trimming took off 0 bases at V and 0 bases at J, with 6 bases between the two ends. CDR3 amino acids: CASSQDQNSNQPQHF. DNA for the CDR3: TGCGCCAGCAGCCAAGACCAAAATAGCAATCAGCCCCAGCATTTT.

V gene TRBV4-2 combines with J gene TRBJ2-2, with TRBD2 matching over 10 bases. The CDR3 covers 18 residues. CDR1 is LGHNA and CDR2 is YNFKEQ in the germline V gene. V was clipped by 1 base and J by 2 bases; unmatched bases: 7. The CDR3 DNA reads as TGTGCCAGCAGCCAAGGATCCAGCGGGGGGGCTAACACCGGGGAGCTGTTTTTT. It specifies CASSQGSSGGANTGELFF.

This chain joins TRBV13 and TRBJ2-1; 9 nucleotides align to TRBD1. V was clipped by 4 bases and J by 5 bases; unmatched bases: 9. Germline assignment: CDR1 PRHDT and CDR2 FYEKMQ (reference sequence). The CDR3 covers 16 residues. CDR3 in DNA: TGTGCCAGCAGCTCGCGTCGACGGACAGGGGACAATGAGCAGTTCTTC. Protein sequence: CASSSRRRTGDNEQFF.

This sequence joins TRBV10-2 and TRBJ2-5, with D tentatively TRBD1 or TRBD2 (5 bases each). V dropped 3 bases and J dropped 4 bases, with 9 bases sitting between them. Germline assignment: CDR1 WSHSY and CDR2 SAAADI. There are 13 residues in the CDR3. Written as DNA, the CDR3 is TGCGCCAGCAGTGACGGGACCGGAGAGACCCAGTACTTC. Translated, it gives CASSDGTGETQYF.

J is TRBJ1-5 and V is TRBV27; 8 nucleotides line up with TRBD1. The germline gives CDR1 MNHEY, CDR2 SMNVEV (reference sequence). The CDR3 sequence is 14 residues long. Trimming at V came to 6 bases and at J to 5 bases, leaving 6 bases not matched to a gene. The CDR3 DNA reads TGTGCCAGCAGATCCGGACAGGGTGATCAGCCCCAGCATTTT. It specifies CASRSGQGDQPQHF.

This chain links TRBV5-4 with TRBJ2-7, with D hard to call. Germline lookup yields CDR1 SGHNT and CDR2 YYREEE (reference sequence). V was trimmed by 0 bases and J by 7 bases, leaving 14 bases between them. The CDR3 is made up of 14 amino acids. The CDR3 here is CASSLDRAGGEQYF. The CDR3, as DNA: TGTGCCAGCAGCTTGGACCGGGCCGGTGGGGAGCAGTACTTC.

This chain uses TRBV4-1 with TRBJ2-1; D ambiguous. The CDR3 consists of 15 residues. V lost 4 bases to trimming and J lost 6 bases, with 16 bases between them. Germline-derived CDR1 and CDR2 are MGHRA and YSYEKL. CDR3 region: CASSRGTALFNEQFF. The CDR3 DNA sequence: TGCGCCAGCAGCCGCGGAACGGCACTTTTCAATGAGCAGTTCTTC.

The chain combines TRBV12-1 with TRBJ2-4. TRBV12-1 is reported as a pseudogene. This CDR3 spans 15 amino acids. Written as DNA, the CDR3 is TGTGCCAGCAGCTTTGGGAGGGGGAGAGGATACATTCAGTACTTC. It yields the protein CASSFGRGRGYIQYF.